Each of the 26 T cell receptor beta chains below was sequenced from the same sample in a study of T cells after yellow fever vaccination (dated by TCRdb to 2018 to 2020). Explained via the paper, the treatment or condition label denotes: live attenuated yellow fever vaccine strain. Preparation of the library involved 5' RACE. Sequencing was performed on an Illumina NovaSeq 6000. The raw public data were reprocessed by TCRdb itself: fastp quality trimming at Q25, MiXCR clonotype calling, in-frame beta chains only. Merged by CDR3 protein, the rows form single entries marked with the most common genes and DNA. A total of approximately 330,000 distinct CDR3 sequences appear in this sample, 4.1% of them only once. The ten largest clones capture 20% to 25% of the sample. Sequences were derived from PBMCs, sampled 5 days after the yellow fever booster vaccination. These receptors were taken from a man aged 18 to 30 who received the YFV17D yellow fever vaccine.

V gene TRBV29-1 combines with J gene TRBJ2-3; no clear D. The CDR3 totals 10 residues. Trimming pared 6 bases from V and 3 bases from J, leaving 4 bases between. Germline lookup yields CDR1 SQVTM and CDR2 ANQGSEA. In DNA form, the CDR3 reads TGCAGCGTGCTGACAGATACGCAGTATTTT. As protein: CSVLTDTQYF.

This chain connects TRBV12-3 or TRBV12-4 to TRBJ2-3, with TRBD2 identical over 7 bases. V was clipped by 3 bases and J by 5 bases; unmatched bases: 8. The CDR3 is made up of 15 amino acids. This CDR3 reads CASSFGGGDLDTQYF. As DNA, the CDR3 is TGTGCCAGCAGTTTTGGGGGGGGAGACTTAGATACGCAGTATTTT.

The V and J genes are TRBV5-1 and TRBJ1-2; D perhaps matches TRBD1 (6 bases). Germline V lookup: CDR1 SGHRS, CDR2 YFSETQ. The CDR3 has 14 residues. V gave up 4 bases and J gave up 3 bases, with 13 bases separating them. CDR3 coding DNA: TGCGCCAGCAGCGCAGCGACAGGTCACTATGGCTACACCTTC. It yields the protein CASSAATGHYGYTF.

This clonotype showed up just a few times. The chain is built from TRBV10-3 and TRBJ1-2; D is unclear. The V gene lost 7 bases and the J gene lost 0 bases, with 12 bases spanning the gap. CDR1 and CDR2 (germline): ENHRY, SYGVKD. The CDR3 runs to 14 residues. Here the CDR3 DNA reads TGTGCCATCACCCGGCTAGTAGCTAACTATGGCTACACCTTC. Protein sequence: CAITRLVANYGYTF.

The J gene is TRBJ1-2, the V gene TRBV20-1, with 9 bases matching TRBD1. Germline V gene data show CDR1 as DFQATT and CDR2 as SNEGSKA (reference sequence). The CDR3 totals 15 residues. V was pared by 3 bases and J by 2 bases, with 7 bases of the junction left unmatched. CDR3 DNA sequence: TGCAGTGCTAGGGTTCCCGGGACAGGGAACTATGGCTACACCTTC. It yields the protein CSARVPGTGNYGYTF.

The chain employs TRBV6-4 and TRBJ1-4; D unresolved. The V gene's germline CDR1 is MRHNA and CDR2 SNTAGT. V was pared by 3 bases and J by 7 bases, with 9 bases between. This CDR3 is built from 13 residues. This CDR3 is CASSERLGEKLFF. The CDR3 bases are TGTGCCAGCAGTGAACGACTCGGTGAAAAACTGTTTTTT.

The DNA of the CDR3 is TGTGCCAGTAGCCCTCTGGGGGAGACAGGCTACAATGAGCAGTTCTTC. It specifies CASSPLGETGYNEQFF. V gene TRBV19 combines with J gene TRBJ2-1; a possible D gene is TRBD1 (6 bases). Germline V gene data show CDR1 as LNHDA and CDR2 as SQIVND (reference sequence). The V end lost 6 bases, the J end lost 3 bases, and 18 bases lay between the germline ends. CDR3 size: 16 residues. Based on the CDR3 plus reference TRBV19 and TRBJ2-1, the full variable domain is DGGITQSPKYLFRKEGQNVTLSCEQNLNHDAMYWYRQDPGQGLRLIYYSQIVNDFQKGDIAEGYSVSREKKESFPLTVTSAQKNPTAFYLCASSPLGETGYNEQFFGPGTRLTVL.

This clonotype has ten or more counts. The chain is built from TRBV20-1 and TRBJ1-1; D unclear. The CDR3 contains 16 residues. The V gene's germline CDR1 is DFQATT and CDR2 SNEGSKA (reference sequence). The V and J ends lost 2 bases and 4 bases respectively, with 20 bases between them. The CDR3 spells CSARPNPGAGGTEAFF. The CDR3 nucleotides are TGCAGTGCTAGACCCAACCCGGGAGCCGGTGGCACTGAAGCTTTCTTT.

The chain employs TRBV5-4 and TRBJ2-5; D possibly corresponds to TRBD1 (5 bases). The CDR3 is 14 amino acids. V was pared by 3 bases and J by 5 bases, with 14 bases between. Germline CDR1 reads SGHNT; CDR2 reads YYREEE (reference sequence). CDR3: CASSSTDTPETQYF. The CDR3, as DNA: TGTGCCAGCAGCTCGACGGACACACCCGAGACCCAGTACTTC.

This clonotype has only a few counts. The genes are TRBV5-4 and TRBJ2-5; 7 bases line up with TRBD2. CDR3 size: 14 residues. The V gene end was trimmed by 9 bases and the J gene end by 3 bases; junction bases not matched to a gene: 11. Germline V lookup: CDR1 SGHNT, CDR2 YYREEE (reference sequence). CDR3 DNA: TGTGCCACCAACAACGGGGGGTGGAAAGAGACCCAGTACTTC. It translates to CATNNGGWKETQYF. Full variable domain (outside the CDR3, taken from reference TRBV5-4 and TRBJ2-5): ETGVTQSPTHLIKTRGQQVTLRCSSQSGHNTVSWYQQALGQGPQFIFQYYREEENGRGNFPPRFSGLQFPNYSSELNVNALELDDSALYLCATNNGGWKETQYFGPGTRLLVL.

This clonotype was found many times. V and J are TRBV7-2 and TRBJ1-5; D unclear. V lost 1 base and J 0 bases, leaving 10 bases between the germline ends. Per germline, CDR1 SGHTA and CDR2 FQGNSA. The CDR3 runs 16 residues. The CDR3 loop reads CASSLVGTNSNQPQHF. DNA of the CDR3: TGTGCCAGCAGCTTAGTCGGCACAAATAGCAATCAGCCCCAGCATTTT.

This clonotype was recorded many times. V gene TRBV5-1 combines with J gene TRBJ1-6; D is perhaps TRBD1 (5 bases). The CDR3 is 16 residues long. The ends were cut back, 4 bases at V and 0 bases at J, with 11 bases in the middle. CDR1 is SGHRS, CDR2 YFSETQ, per germline. The CDR3 bases are TGCGCCAGCAGCCGGGGGGGTAGCTCCTATAATTCACCCCTCCACTTT. This gives the protein CASSRGGSSYNSPLHF.

This clonotype appeared a few times. DNA of the CDR3: TGTGCTAGTGGTTTGGGCTTTGCGGCCCAGCATTTT. This codes for CASGLGFAAQHF. The chain carries TRBV12-5 and TRBJ1-5; D not resolved. The CDR3 is 12 residues long. Germline CDR1 reads LGHNT; CDR2 reads FRNRAP. V was shortened by 1 base and J by 11 bases, with 9 bases between the two germline ends.

The chain links TRBV7-9 to TRBJ1-5, with unresolved D. Germline V gene sequence: CDR1 SEHNR, CDR2 FQNEAQ (reference sequence). The V and J ends lost 5 bases and 2 bases respectively, with 10 bases between them. There are 14 residues in the CDR3. In DNA, the CDR3 is TGTGCCAGCAGCCCGGACGAGGGCAATCAGCCCCAGCATTTT. This translates into CASSPDEGNQPQHF.

There are many counts of this clonotype. The genes are TRBV6-2 or TRBV6-3 and TRBJ2-1; D might be TRBD2 (6 bases). CDR1 and CDR2 from the germline V gene are MNHEY and SVGEGT. The CDR3 runs to 15 residues. V was shortened by 6 bases and J by 9 bases, with 21 bases between the two germline ends. CDR3 protein: CASSQQERPAGEQFF. CDR3 DNA sequence: TGTGCCAGCAGCCAACAGGAACGACCAGCGGGTGAGCAGTTCTTC.

The table lists this clonotype with many counts. The chain uses TRBV5-1 and TRBJ2-1, with D hard to call. In germline, CDR1 is SGHRS, CDR2 YFSETQ. V was shortened by 0 bases and J by 0 bases, with 7 bases between the two germline ends. The CDR3 is 15 amino acids. The CDR3 spells CASSLAPSSYNEQFF. Here the CDR3 DNA reads TGCGCCAGCAGCTTGGCCCCGAGCTCCTACAATGAGCAGTTCTTC.

This clonotype was observed at least ten times. The chain is built from TRBV7-2 and TRBJ2-1, with D perhaps matching TRBD2 (5 bases). V was cut by 4 bases and J by 8 bases, with 21 bases left in between. CDR3 length: 16 amino acids. The germline V gene encodes CDR1 SGHTA and CDR2 FQGNSA. Here the CDR3 DNA reads TGTGCCAGCAGCTGGTCCTACTCGGGGTCCTTAGATGAGCAGTTCTTC. Residues: CASSWSYSGSLDEQFF.

This clonotype was counted many times. The J gene is TRBJ1-2, the V gene TRBV12-3 or TRBV12-4; 7 positions agree with TRBD1. V dropped 6 bases and J dropped 6; count of bases not matched to a gene: 4. CDR3 length: 12 amino acids. The CDR3 is CASSLRGNGYTF. The DNA for the CDR3 is TGTGCCAGCAGCCTCAGGGGGAATGGCTACACCTTC.

This clonotype was detected a few times. This chain connects TRBV29-1 to TRBJ2-1; D unresolved. CDR3 length: 12 amino acids. The germline V and J ends were trimmed by 6 bases and 6 bases, with 12 bases remaining between them. Per the germline V gene, CDR1 is SQVTM and CDR2 is ANQGSEA. The CDR3 DNA is TGCAGCGTCCGCCCAATGATCAATGAGCAGTTCTTC. Amino acid sequence: CSVRPMINEQFF.

This rearrangement joins TRBV29-1 to TRBJ2-5; perhaps D is TRBD1 or TRBD2 (6 bases each). Germline lookup yields CDR1 SQVTM and CDR2 ANQGSEA. The CDR3 spans 12 residues. With 7 bases removed from V and 1 base from J, the gap between germline ends came to 10 bases. The CDR3 sequence is CSAGARQETQYF. In DNA, the CDR3 is TGCAGCGCGGGGGCCCGCCAAGAGACCCAGTACTTC.

The chain is built from TRBV6-1 and TRBJ2-5, with TRBD2 matching 13 bases. V trimming: 6 bases; J trimming: 2 bases; junction bases outside the gene matches: 3. The CDR3 length is 15 residues. The germline V gene encodes CDR1 MNHNS and CDR2 SASEGT. The CDR3 loop reads CASSGLAGAQETQYF. The CDR3 nucleotides read TGTGCCAGCAGCGGACTAGCGGGGGCACAAGAGACCCAGTACTTC.

The chain recombines TRBV5-1 with TRBJ1-1; D not certain. This CDR3 has 13 amino acids. The germline V gene encodes CDR1 SGHRS and CDR2 YFSETQ. The germline V and J ends were trimmed by 2 bases and 1 base, with 6 bases remaining between them. The chain's CDR3 is CASSFDANTEAFF. CDR3 in DNA: TGCGCCAGCAGCTTTGATGCGAACACTGAAGCTTTCTTT. The full variable domain, in which reference TRBV5-1 and TRBJ1-1 provide the parts outside the CDR3, is KAGVTQTPRYLIKTRGQQVTLSCSPISGHRSVSWYQQTPGQGLQFLFEYFSETQRNKGNFPGRFSGRQFSNSRSEMNVSTLELGDSALYLCASSFDANTEAFFGQGTRLTVV.

This clonotype was found a few times. The CDR3 loop reads CASSVREGRSEKLFF. In DNA, the CDR3 is TGTGCCAGCAGCGTACGAGAGGGGCGGTCTGAAAAACTGTTTTTT. This chain uses TRBV9 with TRBJ1-4; perhaps TRBD1 as D (5 bases). Trimming pared 1 base from V and 7 bases from J, leaving 14 bases between. The CDR3 runs 15 residues. In germline, CDR1 is SGDLS, CDR2 YYNGEE.

A few counts support this clonotype. The chain couples TRBV19 to TRBJ2-1; 7 bases map to TRBD2. V was clipped by 7 bases and J by 0 bases; unmatched bases: 9. This CDR3 has 16 amino acids. Per the germline V gene, CDR1 is LNHDA and CDR2 is SQIVND (reference sequence). The CDR3 DNA follows: TGTGCCAGTACCGACAGACTAGCCTCCTCCTACAATGAGCAGTTCTTC. Amino acids: CASTDRLASSYNEQFF.

This clonotype has more than one count but fewer than ten. The rearrangement uses TRBV4-1 and TRBJ1-2; D gene uncertain. The CDR3 loop spans 15 amino acids. V was shortened by 2 bases and J by 2 bases, with 12 bases between the two germline ends. Per germline, CDR1 MGHRA and CDR2 YSYEKL. The CDR3 sequence: CASSQSLGKNYGYTF. The CDR3 coding sequence is TGCGCCAGCAGCCAATCACTAGGAAAAAACTATGGCTACACCTTC.

This clonotype was counted a few times. This chain uses TRBV7-2 with TRBJ1-2, with a tentative D call TRBD1 (6 bases). Germline V CDR1 and CDR2: SGHTA, FQGNSA. This CDR3 is built from 15 residues. V was clipped by 5 bases and J by 2 bases, with 15 bases between them. DNA for the CDR3: TGTGCCAGCAGCGAACAGGGAGGATCAAACTATGGCTACACCTTC. Translation gives CASSEQGGSNYGYTF. The complete variable domain, with remaining parts taken from reference TRBV7-2 and TRBJ1-2, reads GAGVSQSPSNKVTEKGKDVELRCDPISGHTALYWYRQSLGQGLEFLIYFQGNSAPDKSGLPSDRFSAERTGGSVSTLTIQRTQQEDSAVYLCASSEQGGSNYGYTFGSGTRLTVV.